This T cell receptor beta chain was retrieved from a study of T cell responses to AZD1222 COVID-19 vaccine. Study-level information: Pooled in the analysis were second doses at about 4 or about 12 weeks. Study-level findings and limits: Nearly half of unique spike-specific TCRs reportedly avoided B.1.351 and B.1.1.7 mutated regions.

Details on this clone: Its specificity is not known.

Libraries were prepared by immunoSEQ multiplex PCR; TCRdb keeps only in-frame clonotypes and omits some of them. The sample yields 110,000 to 150,000 clones, more than 85% seen once. Trimming left V 7 bases short and J 5 bases short, with 8 bases between. Germline-derived CDR1 and CDR2 are GTSNPN and SVGIG (reference sequence). This CDR3 contains 10 residues. The sequence came from an adult in good health. The material was peripheral blood, obtained on day 0 of AZD1222 vaccination. This sequence joins TRBV30 and TRBJ1-1; D unclear. The CDR3 DNA reads TGTGCCTCCCGGGGTACTGAAGCTTTCTTT. It translates to CASRGTEAFF.